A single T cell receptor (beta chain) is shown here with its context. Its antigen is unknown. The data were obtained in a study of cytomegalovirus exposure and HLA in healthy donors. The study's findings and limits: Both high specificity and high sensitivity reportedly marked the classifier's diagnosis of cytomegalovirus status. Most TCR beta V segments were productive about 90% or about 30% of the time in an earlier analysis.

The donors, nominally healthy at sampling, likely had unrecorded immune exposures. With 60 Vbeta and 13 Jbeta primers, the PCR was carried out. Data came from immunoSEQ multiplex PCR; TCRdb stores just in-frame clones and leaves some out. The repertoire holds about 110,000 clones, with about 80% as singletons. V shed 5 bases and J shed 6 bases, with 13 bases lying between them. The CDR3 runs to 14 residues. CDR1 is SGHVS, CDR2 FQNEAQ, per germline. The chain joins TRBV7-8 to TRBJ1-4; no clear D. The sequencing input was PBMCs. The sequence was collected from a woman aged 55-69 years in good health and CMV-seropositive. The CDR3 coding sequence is TGTGCCAGCAGCCCGGAGAGGCTAGATGAAAAACTGTTTTTT. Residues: CASSPERLDEKLFF.